The rows below give T cell receptor beta chains drawn from one sample of a study of blood T cell repertoires in COVID-19. Some clones are missing from TCRdb's copy, which holds only in-frame ones; the method was immunoSEQ multiplex PCR. The data contain 210,000 or so clones, around 80% of them singletons. Input material: peripheral blood. The receptors were gathered from a woman at least 80 years old with acute or convalescent COVID-19. The CDR3 runs from the conserved cysteine through the conserved F or W. The D gene is left open where the match is weak. Size is stated for part of the rows, as once, few or many counts, or as a class when the clone is expanded.

d_call: -
j_call: TRBJ1-2
v_call: TRBV29-1
clone_size: -
cdr3_nt: TGCAGCGTTGAACAGTTCAACTATGGCTACACCTTC
cdr3_aa: CSVEQFNYGYTF

d_call: TRBD1
j_call: TRBJ1-5
v_call: TRBV5-1
clone_size: -
cdr3_nt: TGCGCCAGCAGCCCGGGACAGGGGGATCAGCCCCAGCATTTT
cdr3_aa: CASSPGQGDQPQHF

d_call: TRBD1
j_call: TRBJ1-3
v_call: TRBV10-1
clone_size: -
cdr3_nt: TGCGCCAGCAGTCCCTCAGGGACAGCCTCTGGAAACACCATATATTTT
cdr3_aa: CASSPSGTASGNTIYF

d_call: -
j_call: TRBJ1-5
v_call: TRBV5-6
clone_size: once
cdr3_nt: TGTGCCAGCAGCTTGGGGCAGAACAATCAGCCCCAGCATTTT
cdr3_aa: CASSLGQNNQPQHF

d_call: TRBD1
j_call: TRBJ1-4
v_call: TRBV12-5
clone_size: -
cdr3_nt: TGTGCTAGTGGTTTGGTTACAGGGGGGGGGATTACCGGGATGTTTTTT
cdr3_aa: CASGLVTGGGITGMFF

d_call: -
j_call: TRBJ1-5
v_call: TRBV6-5
clone_size: once
cdr3_nt: TGTGCCAGCAGTTTTACAGGCCCTAATCAGCCCCAGCATTTT
cdr3_aa: CASSFTGPNQPQHF

d_call: -
j_call: TRBJ1-6
v_call: TRBV10-2
clone_size: -
cdr3_nt: TGCGCCAGCAGTGAGTCGTGGGGGGGGCAGAATTCACCCCTCCACTTT
cdr3_aa: CASSESWGGQNSPLHF

d_call: TRBD2
j_call: TRBJ2-7
v_call: TRBV15
clone_size: -
cdr3_nt: TGTGCCACCAGCAGAGATCCCGGAGCGGGGTGGGAGCAGTACTTC
cdr3_aa: CATSRDPGAGWEQYF

d_call: -
j_call: TRBJ1-1
v_call: TRBV7-3
clone_size: -
cdr3_nt: TGTGCCAGCAGCTTAAGGACTGTGAGAATAAGAACTGAAGCTTTCTTT
cdr3_aa: CASSLRTVRIRTEAFF

d_call: -
j_call: TRBJ1-2
v_call: TRBV29-1
clone_size: -
cdr3_nt: TGCAGCGTTTCGGACACCGACTATGGCTACACCTTC
cdr3_aa: CSVSDTDYGYTF

d_call: TRBD1
j_call: TRBJ1-1
v_call: TRBV5-1
clone_size: -
cdr3_nt: TGCGCCAGCAGCTTGCCAGGGGGCTACACTGAAGCTTTCTTT
cdr3_aa: CASSLPGGYTEAFF

d_call: TRBD1
j_call: TRBJ2-7
v_call: TRBV16
clone_size: -
cdr3_nt: TGTGCCAGCAGACGTGGGACAGGGGCCTACGAGCAGTACTTC
cdr3_aa: CASRRGTGAYEQYF

d_call: -
j_call: TRBJ2-1
v_call: TRBV5-4
clone_size: -
cdr3_nt: TGTGCCAGCAGCTTGCAGGGGAGTAATGAGCAGTTCTTC
cdr3_aa: CASSLQGSNEQFF

d_call: -
j_call: TRBJ1-4
v_call: TRBV7-9
clone_size: once
cdr3_nt: TGTGCCAGCAGCTTAGCGGCCGGAGGAGAAAAACTGTTTTTT
cdr3_aa: CASSLAAGGEKLFF

d_call: TRBD1
j_call: TRBJ1-4
v_call: TRBV27
clone_size: once
cdr3_nt: TGTGCCAGCAGGTTGTTACAGGGGGGGGGCGAAAAACTGTTTTTT
cdr3_aa: CASRLLQGGGEKLFF

d_call: -
j_call: TRBJ2-1
v_call: TRBV7-2
clone_size: -
cdr3_nt: TGTGCCAGCAGCTTTGGGGGGTACAATGAGCAGTTCTTC
cdr3_aa: CASSFGGYNEQFF

d_call: -
j_call: TRBJ1-1
v_call: TRBV7-9
clone_size: -
cdr3_nt: TGTGCCAACAACAGGGATGGGGTCACTGAAGCTTTCTTT
cdr3_aa: CANNRDGVTEAFF

d_call: TRBD1
j_call: TRBJ2-1
v_call: TRBV19
clone_size: few
cdr3_nt: TGTGCCAGTAGTAACGACAGGGGAGGTGAGCAGTTCTTC
cdr3_aa: CASSNDRGGEQFF

d_call: TRBD1
j_call: TRBJ1-2
v_call: TRBV6-5
clone_size: -
cdr3_nt: TGTGCCAGCTTTGTGACAGGGGATGGCTACACCTTC
cdr3_aa: CASFVTGDGYTF

d_call: TRBD2
j_call: TRBJ2-1
v_call: TRBV3-1/TRBV3-2
clone_size: few
cdr3_nt: TGTGCCAGCAGCCAAGGGGACTATCGAAAAGAGCAGTTCTTC
cdr3_aa: CASSQGDYRKEQFF

d_call: TRBD1
j_call: TRBJ2-5
v_call: TRBV29-1
clone_size: -
cdr3_nt: TGCAGCGCTTCGACAGGGGCTAATCGAGAGACCCAGTACTTC
cdr3_aa: CSASTGANRETQYF

d_call: -
j_call: TRBJ2-2
v_call: TRBV11-2
clone_size: -
cdr3_nt: TGTGCCAGCAGCCTCCTTCCGGGCGGGGAGCTGTTTTTT
cdr3_aa: CASSLLPGGELFF

d_call: TRBD1
j_call: TRBJ2-7
v_call: TRBV29-1
clone_size: -
cdr3_nt: TGCAGCGTTACCCGGGACAGGGGCGAGCAGTACTTC
cdr3_aa: CSVTRDRGEQYF

d_call: TRBD2
j_call: TRBJ2-1
v_call: TRBV27
clone_size: -
cdr3_nt: TGTGCCAGCAGTTTAATCTCCCAACTAGCGGGAGGGCCAAGTGAGCAGTTCTTC
cdr3_aa: CASSLISQLAGGPSEQFF

d_call: TRBD1
j_call: TRBJ1-2
v_call: TRBV3-1/TRBV3-2
clone_size: -
cdr3_nt: TGTGCCAGCAGCCCCGGGACAGGGGGCAACTATGGCTACACCTTC
cdr3_aa: CASSPGTGGNYGYTF

d_call: -
j_call: TRBJ1-5
v_call: TRBV7-3
clone_size: few
cdr3_nt: TGTGCCAGCAGCTTATTGGTCGGGTATAGCAATCAGCCCCAGCATTTT
cdr3_aa: CASSLLVGYSNQPQHF

d_call: -
j_call: TRBJ1-1
v_call: TRBV18
clone_size: -
cdr3_nt: TGTGCCAGCTCACGCCCGACAGGCGAAGGATCTGCTGAAGCTTTCTTT
cdr3_aa: CASSRPTGEGSAEAFF

d_call: -
j_call: TRBJ2-3
v_call: TRBV12-3/TRBV12-4
clone_size: -
cdr3_nt: TGTGCCAGCAGTTTAGTGGGCGCAGATACGCAGTATTTT
cdr3_aa: CASSLVGADTQYF

d_call: -
j_call: TRBJ1-4
v_call: TRBV4-3
clone_size: -
cdr3_nt: TGCGCCAGCAGCCGACAGACAGGTTGGGAAAAACTGTTTTTT
cdr3_aa: CASSRQTGWEKLFF

d_call: TRBD1
j_call: TRBJ1-2
v_call: TRBV7-6
clone_size: -
cdr3_nt: TGTGCCAGCAGCTCGGGACAGTTTTATGGCTACACCTTC
cdr3_aa: CASSSGQFYGYTF

d_call: -
j_call: TRBJ1-5
v_call: TRBV19
clone_size: once
cdr3_nt: TGTGCCAGTAGTATTAATACAGGAGGGGGGGGCAATCAGCCCCAGCATTTT
cdr3_aa: CASSINTGGGGNQPQHF

d_call: TRBD2
j_call: TRBJ2-7
v_call: TRBV30
clone_size: -
cdr3_nt: TGTGCCTGGAGCCGCGGCCTAGCGGGAGGTGACGAGCAGTACTTC
cdr3_aa: CAWSRGLAGGDEQYF

d_call: -
j_call: TRBJ1-6
v_call: TRBV19
clone_size: -
cdr3_nt: TGTGCCAGTAGTATAGCGGACTCAGGGGTCGGCAATTCACCCCTCCACTTT
cdr3_aa: CASSIADSGVGNSPLHF

d_call: TRBD2
j_call: TRBJ2-1
v_call: TRBV24-1
clone_size: -
cdr3_nt: TGTGCCACCAGTGATTCAGTCCCCTCTAGCGGGGCGCACAATGAGCAGTTCTTC
cdr3_aa: CATSDSVPSSGAHNEQFF

d_call: -
j_call: TRBJ1-3
v_call: TRBV15
clone_size: -
cdr3_nt: TGTGCCACCAGCAGAGATCAACTGATCTCTGGAAACACCATATATTTT
cdr3_aa: CATSRDQLISGNTIYF

d_call: -
j_call: TRBJ1-6
v_call: TRBV2
clone_size: -
cdr3_nt: TGTGCCACCACTAGGGCGGCCAGCTCCTATAATTCACCCCTCCACTTT
cdr3_aa: CATTRAASSYNSPLHF

d_call: -
j_call: TRBJ2-3
v_call: TRBV29-1
clone_size: few
cdr3_nt: TGCAGCGTGGAAGGGACTGGCACAGATACGCAGTATTTT
cdr3_aa: CSVEGTGTDTQYF

d_call: TRBD2
j_call: TRBJ2-1
v_call: TRBV27
clone_size: -
cdr3_nt: TGTGCCAGCAGCGGGACCCCCCTCGGACTAGCGGGAAGGACGGGGAGGGTAGATGAGCAGTTCTTC
cdr3_aa: CASSGTPLGLAGRTGRVDEQFF

d_call: -
j_call: TRBJ2-7
v_call: TRBV7-2
clone_size: -
cdr3_nt: TGTGCCAGCAGCTTAGATAGATCCTACGAGCAGTACTTC
cdr3_aa: CASSLDRSYEQYF

d_call: TRBD2
j_call: TRBJ2-7
v_call: TRBV15
clone_size: -
cdr3_nt: TGTGCCACCAGCAGGGGAGGGGTAGCGGGGACCTACGAGCAGTACTTC
cdr3_aa: CATSRGGVAGTYEQYF

d_call: -
j_call: TRBJ2-2
v_call: TRBV7-6
clone_size: -
cdr3_nt: TGTGCCAGCAGCTCCTCCACTAGCCGCGGGGAGCTGTTTTTT
cdr3_aa: CASSSSTSRGELFF

d_call: -
j_call: TRBJ1-2
v_call: TRBV6-5
clone_size: -
cdr3_nt: TGTGCCAGCAGTTATACGGGTGCTGGCTACACCTTC
cdr3_aa: CASSYTGAGYTF

d_call: -
j_call: TRBJ1-4
v_call: TRBV14
clone_size: -
cdr3_nt: TGTGCCAGCAGCCAAGAGAAAGCTTGGCAGGGAGGGGAAAAACTGTTTTTT
cdr3_aa: CASSQEKAWQGGEKLFF

d_call: -
j_call: TRBJ1-2
v_call: TRBV11-1
clone_size: -
cdr3_nt: TGTGCCAGCAGCCACGGAGGGGACTGGGGCTACACCTTC
cdr3_aa: CASSHGGDWGYTF

d_call: TRBD2
j_call: TRBJ2-3
v_call: TRBV3-1/TRBV3-2
clone_size: -
cdr3_nt: TGTGCCAGCAGCCAGGCGGGGGTAGGAGATACGCAGTATTTT
cdr3_aa: CASSQAGVGDTQYF

d_call: -
j_call: TRBJ1-2
v_call: TRBV10-3
clone_size: many
cdr3_nt: TGTGCCATCAGTGATGACAAGTATGGCTACACCTTC
cdr3_aa: CAISDDKYGYTF